This passage covers 5 T cell receptor beta chains from one sample sequenced in a study of Tregs in tolerant kidney transplant recipients. Libraries were prepared by immunoSEQ multiplex PCR; TCRdb keeps only in-frame clonotypes and omits some of them. This table holds 50,000 to 75,000 clones, roughly 98% found once. The sequencing used Tregs from blood, collected before the transplant. The receptors stem from a human donor who received a combined kidney and bone marrow transplant.

The chain is built from TRBV5-1 and TRBJ2-2; tentatively, D is TRBD2 (6 bases). CDR1 is SGHRS and CDR2 is YFSETQ in the germline V gene. CDR3 length equals 16 residues. The V and J ends lost 0 bases and 6 bases respectively, with 15 bases between them. CDR3 loop: CASSLDWRGWSGELFF. The CDR3 DNA follows: TGCGCCAGCAGCTTGGACTGGCGGGGTTGGTCCGGGGAGCTGTTTTTT.

V gene TRBV19 combines with J gene TRBJ2-2; D not certain. Germline-derived CDR1 and CDR2 are LNHDA and SQIVND (reference sequence). V was trimmed by 5 bases and J by 0 bases, leaving 16 bases between them. The CDR3 loop spans 17 amino acids. In DNA form, the CDR3 reads TGTGCCAGTAGTCGTTTCTTGAGCTCGGCGAACACCGGGGAGCTGTTTTTT. This translates into CASSRFLSSANTGELFF.

This clone is a singleton in its sample. V and J are TRBV27 and TRBJ1-2, with TRBD1 as a possible D gene (5 bases). Looked up from germline, CDR1 is MNHEY and CDR2 is SMNVEV (reference sequence). The CDR3 runs to 14 residues. The V end was cut by 5 bases, the J end by 4 bases, with 14 bases between. The CDR3 DNA reads as TGTGCCAGCAGTCCCCGTGCGGGGCTCTATGGCTACACCTTC. Translated, it gives CASSPRAGLYGYTF.

The sample holds a few counts of this clone. V is TRBV25-1 and J is TRBJ1-2; 8 bases map to TRBD1. The CDR3 loop spans 14 amino acids. With V trimmed by 5 bases and J by 8 bases, 10 bases remained unmatched. Looked up from germline, CDR1 is MGHDK and CDR2 is SYGVNS. This chain's CDR3 is CASSNPGQVNGYTF. The CDR3 DNA reads as TGTGCCAGCAGTAACCCGGGACAGGTGAACGGCTACACCTTC.

This chain connects TRBV19 to TRBJ2-7, with 7 bases matching TRBD1. Germline loops: CDR1 LNHDA, CDR2 SQIVND (reference sequence). The CDR3 consists of 15 residues. Germline trimming cut 6 bases from V and 0 bases from J; bases unmatched to any gene: 8. CDR3 nucleotide sequence: TGTGCCAGTAGAAAAACAGGGGATGTCTCCTACGAGCAGTACTTC. Its protein product is CASRKTGDVSYEQYF.